This entry describes one T cell receptor beta chain. This entry comes from a study of shared clonotypes between healthy human individuals. Here immunoSEQ multiplex PCR was the method, and the copy in TCRdb shows in-frame clones only, minus some. The data contain hundreds of thousands of clones, roughly 80% of them singletons. This sequence was found in a woman in her thirties or forties in good health. Some clones in this sample may be carry-over from other donors' samples. Sequenced: PBMCs.

The CDR3 sequence is CASSVDPSGANVLTF. CDR3 nucleotides: TGTGCCAGCAGCGTTGATCCTTCTGGGGCCAACGTCCTGACTTTC. This chain links TRBV5-5 with TRBJ2-6; D uncertain. V dropped 4 bases and J dropped 1 base, with 9 bases sitting between them. Germline values: CDR1 SGHKS, CDR2 YYEKEE (reference sequence). There are 15 residues in the CDR3.